These T cell receptor beta chains were read from a single sample in a study. A single record per CDR3 protein comes from TCRdb applying MiXCR to the RT-PCR reads. The table records more than 600,000 distinct CDR3 sequences, more than 13% of them present only once. Sequencing was done on a sample of memory CD4+ T cells from blood. The receptors originated from a female donor in good health, serving as a healthy control. CDR3s include the opening cysteine and the closing phenylalanine or tryptophan. D genes are given only for firm matches. The size entry is marked missing in some rows and otherwise reads once, few, many or a size class.

J gene: TRBJ2-5
D gene: TRBD1
clone size: .
V gene: TRBV24-1
CDR3 DNA: TGTGCCACCAGTTCGGGACAGGGCATTTCCTCGCAGTACTTC
CDR3 protein: CATSSGQGISSQYF

J gene: TRBJ2-1
D gene: .
clone size: many
V gene: TRBV7-3
CDR3 DNA: TGTGCCAGCAGGCTCGACTCGGAGCAGTTCTTC
CDR3 protein: CASRLDSEQFF

J gene: TRBJ1-1
D gene: TRBD1
clone size: .
V gene: TRBV29-1
CDR3 DNA: TGTTGCGTTGAACCTGACAGGGGAGAAGCTTTCTTT
CDR3 protein: CCVEPDRGEAFF

J gene: TRBJ2-3
D gene: TRBD2
clone size: few
V gene: TRBV20-1
CDR3 DNA: TGCAGTGCTAGAGGCGGACTAGCGGGAACCGATACGCAGTATTTT
CDR3 protein: CSARGGLAGTDTQYF

J gene: TRBJ1-2
D gene: .
clone size: few
V gene: TRBV5-6
CDR3 DNA: TGTGCCAGCAGCCGAACCGGAGGGTTACAGTCCACTAACTATGGCTACACCTTC
CDR3 protein: CASSRTGGLQSTNYGYTF

J gene: TRBJ1-3
D gene: .
clone size: few
V gene: TRBV4-3
CDR3 DNA: TGCGCCAGCAGCCAAGGGGGAGGGGCAGGCGACTCTGGAAACACCATATATTTT
CDR3 protein: CASSQGGGAGDSGNTIYF

J gene: TRBJ1-3
D gene: .
clone size: .
V gene: TRBV7-2
CDR3 DNA: TGTGCCAGCAGCAAGGGTCAGACCTCTGGAAACACCATATATTTT
CDR3 protein: CASSKGQTSGNTIYF

J gene: TRBJ2-3
D gene: TRBD2
clone size: many
V gene: TRBV4-1
CDR3 DNA: TGCGCCAGCAGCACCACCCTAGCGGGATTCACAGATACGCAGTATTTT
CDR3 protein: CASSTTLAGFTDTQYF

J gene: TRBJ2-3
D gene: TRBD1
clone size: few
V gene: TRBV7-3
CDR3 DNA: TGTGCCAGCAGCTACACCGGGACAGTAACAGATACGCAGTATTTT
CDR3 protein: CASSYTGTVTDTQYF

J gene: TRBJ2-3
D gene: TRBD2
clone size: few
V gene: TRBV27
CDR3 DNA: TGTGCCAGCAGTTTCTACCCGACTAGCGGCTCTAGCACAGATACGCAGTATTTT
CDR3 protein: CASSFYPTSGSSTDTQYF

J gene: TRBJ1-5
D gene: .
clone size: few
V gene: TRBV10-2
CDR3 DNA: TGCGCCAGCAGGGAAGTAGGGGGAAATAGCAATCAGCCCCAGCATTTT
CDR3 protein: CASREVGGNSNQPQHF

J gene: TRBJ1-1
D gene: TRBD1
clone size: many
V gene: TRBV29-1
CDR3 DNA: TGCAGCGTAGCACAGGGGATAGGCACTGAAGCTTTCTTT
CDR3 protein: CSVAQGIGTEAFF

J gene: TRBJ2-2
D gene: TRBD2
clone size: few
V gene: TRBV20-1
CDR3 DNA: TGCAGTGCTAGAACGTCCACTAGCGGACTTGGGGAGCTGTTTTTT
CDR3 protein: CSARTSTSGLGELFF

J gene: TRBJ2-7
D gene: TRBD2
clone size: .
V gene: TRBV7-9
CDR3 DNA: TGTGCCAGCAGCCCCGGCGCGGGACTAGCGGGAGAACGGCAGTACTTC
CDR3 protein: CASSPGAGLAGERQYF

J gene: TRBJ2-1
D gene: TRBD1
clone size: .
V gene: TRBV5-6
CDR3 DNA: TGTGCCAGCAGCTTGGACAGGGGGTATAGGGGCGGTGAGCAGTTCTTC
CDR3 protein: CASSLDRGYRGGEQFF

J gene: TRBJ2-1
D gene: .
clone size: many
V gene: TRBV20-1
CDR3 DNA: TGCAGTGCTAGACCCGGGAGCGACTACAATGAGCAGTTCTTC
CDR3 protein: CSARPGSDYNEQFF

J gene: TRBJ2-2
D gene: TRBD1
clone size: few
V gene: TRBV6-6
CDR3 DNA: TGTGCCAGCACCGGACAGGGCACCGGGGAGCTGTTTTTT
CDR3 protein: CASTGQGTGELFF

J gene: TRBJ2-5
D gene: TRBD2
clone size: .
V gene: TRBV24-1
CDR3 DNA: TGTGCCACCAGTGATTTGAGTAGCGGGAGTGAGACCCAGTACTTC
CDR3 protein: CATSDLSSGSETQYF

J gene: TRBJ2-1
D gene: .
clone size: few
V gene: TRBV6-6
CDR3 DNA: TGTGCCAGCAGTTACAGTACAGGATCCGAGCAGTTCTTC
CDR3 protein: CASSYSTGSEQFF

J gene: TRBJ2-1
D gene: TRBD1
clone size: few
V gene: TRBV12-3/TRBV12-4
CDR3 DNA: TGTGCCAGCAGTTTAGCGCTGAGACAGGGTATCGATGAGCAGTTCTTC
CDR3 protein: CASSLALRQGIDEQFF

J gene: TRBJ1-2
D gene: TRBD1
clone size: .
V gene: TRBV5-1
CDR3 DNA: TGCGCCAGCATCGGGACAGTAGGATATGGCTACACCTTC
CDR3 protein: CASIGTVGYGYTF

J gene: TRBJ2-7
D gene: TRBD1
clone size: many
V gene: TRBV29-1
CDR3 DNA: TGCAGCGTTGAAGTACAGGGGTACGAGCAGTACTTC
CDR3 protein: CSVEVQGYEQYF

J gene: TRBJ1-2
D gene: TRBD1
clone size: many
V gene: TRBV29-1
CDR3 DNA: TGCAGCGTTGAAGAACACAGGGGGAACTATGGCTACACCTTC
CDR3 protein: CSVEEHRGNYGYTF

J gene: TRBJ2-3
D gene: .
clone size: .
V gene: TRBV20-1
CDR3 DNA: TGCAGTGCTAGAGATTCCGGCAAAGGCACAGATACGCAGTATTTT
CDR3 protein: CSARDSGKGTDTQYF

J gene: TRBJ1-1
D gene: .
clone size: .
V gene: TRBV20-1
CDR3 DNA: TGCAGTGCTAGGATTTGGGGACTCGGTGAAGCTTTCTTT
CDR3 protein: CSARIWGLGEAFF

J gene: TRBJ2-1
D gene: TRBD2
clone size: .
V gene: TRBV20-1
CDR3 DNA: TGCAGTGCTGAGGATGCTAGCGGGGGTAATGAGCAGTTCTTC
CDR3 protein: CSAEDASGGNEQFF

J gene: TRBJ1-5
D gene: TRBD1
clone size: .
V gene: TRBV20-1
CDR3 DNA: TGCAGTGCCTGGACAGGGTCAAGCAATCAGCCCCAGCATTTT
CDR3 protein: CSAWTGSSNQPQHF

J gene: TRBJ1-1
D gene: .
clone size: few
V gene: TRBV6-2/TRBV6-3
CDR3 DNA: TGTGCCAGCTACGAAAACACTGAAGCTTTCTTT
CDR3 protein: CASYENTEAFF

J gene: TRBJ2-7
D gene: TRBD2
clone size: many
V gene: TRBV12-3/TRBV12-4
CDR3 DNA: TGTGCCAGCAAAACCGGGACTAGTTTTGGCGAGCAGTACTTC
CDR3 protein: CASKTGTSFGEQYF

J gene: TRBJ2-1
D gene: TRBD2
clone size: few
V gene: TRBV10-2
CDR3 DNA: TGCGCCAGCAGTGAGATTAGCGGGGTTTACAATGAGCAGTTCTTC
CDR3 protein: CASSEISGVYNEQFF

J gene: TRBJ1-1
D gene: .
clone size: many
V gene: TRBV6-5
CDR3 DNA: TGTGCCAGCGGCAGAAATTTGAACACTGAAGCTTTCTTT
CDR3 protein: CASGRNLNTEAFF

J gene: TRBJ2-5
D gene: .
clone size: .
V gene: TRBV18
CDR3 DNA: TGTGCCAGCTCACCACCTTCCTGGGAGACCCAGTACTTC
CDR3 protein: CASSPPSWETQYF

J gene: TRBJ1-1
D gene: .
clone size: .
V gene: TRBV27
CDR3 DNA: TGTGCCAGCAGTTTTGTAGGGGAGGACACTGAAGCTTTCTTT
CDR3 protein: CASSFVGEDTEAFF

J gene: TRBJ1-1
D gene: .
clone size: .
V gene: TRBV28
CDR3 DNA: TGTGCCAGCAGAGAGTCGAACACTGAAGCTTTCTTT
CDR3 protein: CASRESNTEAFF

J gene: TRBJ2-1
D gene: .
clone size: once
V gene: TRBV29-1
CDR3 DNA: TGCAGCGTTGCCGCCGGGCTAGTTGGAAATGAGCAGTTCTTC
CDR3 protein: CSVAAGLVGNEQFF

J gene: TRBJ1-1
D gene: .
clone size: .
V gene: TRBV7-2
CDR3 DNA: TGTGCCAGCAGCTCCTTTCACGGTGAAGCTTTCTTT
CDR3 protein: CASSSFHGEAFF

J gene: TRBJ2-3
D gene: TRBD2
clone size: few
V gene: TRBV5-1
CDR3 DNA: TGCGCCAGCAGCCTCTGGGGGACTAGCGGCACAGATACGCAGTATTTT
CDR3 protein: CASSLWGTSGTDTQYF

J gene: TRBJ2-3
D gene: .
clone size: many
V gene: TRBV5-1
CDR3 DNA: TGCGCCAGCAGCTTATACCCGGACTTCTCAGGTGCAGATACGCAGTATTTT
CDR3 protein: CASSLYPDFSGADTQYF

J gene: TRBJ2-1
D gene: .
clone size: few
V gene: TRBV4-3
CDR3 DNA: TGCGCCAGCAGCCAAGAACTAGCCCGAGAGCAGTTCTTC
CDR3 protein: CASSQELAREQFF

J gene: TRBJ2-7
D gene: .
clone size: many
V gene: TRBV20-1
CDR3 DNA: TGCAGTGCTAGAGCGACCCCGGCGGGGACCGAGCAGTACTTC
CDR3 protein: CSARATPAGTEQYF

J gene: TRBJ1-2
D gene: TRBD1
clone size: many
V gene: TRBV12-3/TRBV12-4
CDR3 DNA: TGTGCCAGCCTCAGGGGGCGAGGCTATGGCTACACCTTC
CDR3 protein: CASLRGRGYGYTF

J gene: TRBJ2-2
D gene: .
clone size: .
V gene: TRBV5-8
CDR3 DNA: TGTGCCAGCAGGAGAAGGGAGAACACCGGGGAGCTGTTTTTT
CDR3 protein: CASRRRENTGELFF

J gene: TRBJ2-5
D gene: TRBD2
clone size: many
V gene: TRBV7-2
CDR3 DNA: TGTGCCAGCAGCTTTGTGACTAGCGGAGAGACCCAGTACTTC
CDR3 protein: CASSFVTSGETQYF